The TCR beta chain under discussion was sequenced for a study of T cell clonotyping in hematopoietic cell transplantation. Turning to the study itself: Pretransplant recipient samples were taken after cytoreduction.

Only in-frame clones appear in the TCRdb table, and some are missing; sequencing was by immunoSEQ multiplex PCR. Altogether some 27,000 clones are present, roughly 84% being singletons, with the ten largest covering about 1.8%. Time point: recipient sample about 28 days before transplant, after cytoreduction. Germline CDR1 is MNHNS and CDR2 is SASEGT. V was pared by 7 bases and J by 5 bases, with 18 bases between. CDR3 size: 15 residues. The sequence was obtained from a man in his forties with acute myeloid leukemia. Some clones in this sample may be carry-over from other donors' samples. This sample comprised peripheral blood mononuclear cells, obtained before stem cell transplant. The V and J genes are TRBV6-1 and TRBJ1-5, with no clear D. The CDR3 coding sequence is TGTGCCAGCAAGAGAGAGGGTGGCGTGGATCAGCCCCAGCATTTT. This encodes CASKREGGVDQPQHF.